This T cell receptor (beta chain) was sequenced in a study of graft-versus-host responses after intestinal transplantation. Whole-study context: Grafts that recipients had were multivisceral, liver-intestinal, or isolated intestinal transplants.

This clone is a singleton in its sample. The assay was immunoSEQ multiplex PCR, and TCRdb's table has in-frame clones only and misses some. The table has about 5,200 clones, 72% seen once. Processed graft tissue released its intraepithelial and lamina propria lymphocytes. This CDR3 is built from 15 residues. The J segment lost 4 bases and the V segment lost 1 base, leaving 2 bases of the junction unmatched. Germline values: CDR1 LGHNA, CDR2 YNFKEQ. The source of this sequence is a human patient who received an intestinal transplant, so some T cells may come from the graft donor. The sample here was ileum tissue, taken around 250 days after intestinal transplant. V usage is TRBV4-2 and J usage is TRBJ2-1; 9 bases match TRBD2. CDR3 loop: CASSQGLADYNEQFF. The CDR3 nucleotides are TGTGCCAGCAGCCAAGGACTAGCGGATTACAATGAGCAGTTCTTC.